This passage covers 12 T cell receptor beta chains from one sample sequenced in a study of response to subunit inactivated influenza vaccine. TCRdb itself ran the RT-PCR reads through MiXCR, one entry per CDR3 protein. The data contain about 570,000 distinct CDR3 sequences, 11% of them singletons. The same specimen was also included in a second study, on T cells expressing NK-cell markers. That work contributes: 5'RACE template switching with UMIs generated TCR beta cDNA.

The sample in question was PBMCs from blood, obtained on the day of vaccination. These receptors originate from a man aged 45-65 years who received an inactivated influenza vaccine.

This clonotype was recorded at least ten times. This chain uses TRBV12-3 or TRBV12-4 with TRBJ2-2, with 8 bases identical to TRBD2. J gave up 6 bases and V 6 bases, and 6 bases lay outside the gene matches. CDR3 length: 14 residues. CDR3 nucleotides: TGTGCCAGCAGGGTAGCGGGATTGGCCGGGGAGCTGTTTTTT. Translating it yields CASRVAGLAGELFF.

This clonotype was detected a few times. CDR3 coding DNA: TGTGCCAGCAGTGAAGAGGGGGGCACTGAAGCTTTCTTT. Amino acids: CASSEEGGTEAFF. The chain couples TRBV2 to TRBJ1-1, with D perhaps matching TRBD1 (6 bases). Germline V gene lookup returns CDR1 SNHLY and CDR2 FYNNEI. This CDR3 is built from 13 residues. The V gene lost 1 base and the J gene lost 4 bases, with 7 bases spanning the gap.

There are a few counts of this clonotype. V usage is TRBV19 and J usage is TRBJ2-5; TRBD2 might be the D (5 bases). V was pared by 1 base and J by 1 base, with 13 bases between. Germline loops: CDR1 LNHDA, CDR2 SQIVND (reference sequence). CDR3 length: 16 residues. The CDR3 sequence: CASSIGMDLAQETQYF. CDR3 in DNA: TGTGCCAGTAGTATAGGGATGGATCTAGCCCAAGAGACCCAGTACTTC.

There are a few counts of this clonotype. This chain connects TRBV24-1 to TRBJ2-1; D tentatively reads TRBD1 or TRBD2 (5 bases each). This CDR3 is built from 13 residues. Germline CDR1 reads KGHDR; CDR2 reads SFDVKD. V was shortened by 4 bases and J by 8 bases, with 11 bases between the two germline ends. Written as DNA, the CDR3 is TGTGCCACCAGTGACGGGGCCTTGGATGAGCAGTTCTTC. Its protein product is CATSDGALDEQFF.

This clonotype was seen repeatedly, ten times or more. The CDR3 bases are TGCAGTGCTCGACAGAATAGCAATCAGCCCCAGCATTTT. As protein: CSARQNSNQPQHF. The chain has TRBV20-1 and TRBJ1-5; D possibly corresponds to TRBD1 (5 bases). Per germline, CDR1 DFQATT and CDR2 SNEGSKA (reference sequence). Trimming took off 5 bases at V and 0 bases at J, with 8 bases between the two ends. This CDR3 contains 13 residues.

J is TRBJ1-1 and V is TRBV5-6; 7 bases align to TRBD1. CDR1 SGHDT and CDR2 YYEEEE come from the germline V gene. V gave up 5 bases and J gave up 6 bases; unmatched junction bases: 16. This CDR3 has 16 amino acids. The CDR3 region is CASRGRTGRVLSEAFF. The CDR3 DNA reads as TGTGCCAGCAGGGGGCGGACAGGTCGGGTACTCTCTGAAGCTTTCTTT.

V usage is TRBV18 and J usage is TRBJ1-2; unclear D gene. The V and J ends lost 1 base and 9 bases respectively, with 18 bases between them. The CDR3 extends over 15 amino acids. Germline CDR1 reads KGHSH; CDR2 reads LQKENI. This CDR3 is CASSPRSEAESSYTF. The CDR3 bases are TGTGCCAGCTCACCACGGAGCGAGGCGGAGAGTAGCTACACCTTC.

Ten or more counts support this clonotype. The chain has TRBV5-1 and TRBJ2-3; tentative D call: TRBD2 (5 bases). Per germline, CDR1 SGHRS and CDR2 YFSETQ. The CDR3 covers 15 residues. Trimming took 2 bases from V and 0 from J, leaving 10 bases between them. CDR3 DNA: TGCGCCAGCAGCTTACGGACGGGGAGCACAGATACGCAGTATTTT. This sequence encodes CASSLRTGSTDTQYF.

This clonotype showed up just a few times. The chain uses TRBV5-1 and TRBJ2-7, with D hard to call. V was cut by 3 bases and J by 7 bases, with 17 bases left in between. Germline values: CDR1 SGHRS, CDR2 YFSETQ. This CDR3 is 14 amino acids long. CDR3 residues: CASSSSGPLGEQYF. CDR3 bases: TGCGCCAGCAGCTCATCCGGACCCCTAGGGGAGCAGTACTTC.

This clonotype was seen a single time. The chain couples TRBV12-3 or TRBV12-4 to TRBJ1-2; D might be TRBD1 (6 bases). With 5 bases removed from V and 8 bases from J, the gap between germline ends came to 18 bases. CDR3 length: 14 residues. The CDR3 DNA reads as TGTGCCAGCAGTCCCCAGCACAGGGCATGGGGCTACACCTTC. It encodes CASSPQHRAWGYTF.

This clonotype was counted between two and nine times. The genes are TRBV2 and TRBJ2-5, with D tentatively TRBD1 or TRBD2 (5 bases each). Between the trimmed V and J ends, which lost 7 bases and 1 base, there was a span of 13 bases. The CDR3 consists of 14 residues. Per germline, CDR1 SNHLY and CDR2 FYNNEI. The CDR3 spells CASNYFGTQETQYF. DNA of the CDR3: TGTGCCAGCAATTATTTTGGGACCCAAGAGACCCAGTACTTC.

A few counts support this clonotype. The rearrangement uses TRBV28 and TRBJ2-7; no firm D call. The CDR3 loop spans 17 amino acids. Germline V gene lookup returns CDR1 MDHEN and CDR2 SYDVKM. The V and J ends lost 6 bases and 0 bases respectively, with 21 bases between them. CDR3 region: CASRPLQTDPGSYEQYF. CDR3 nucleotide sequence: TGTGCCAGCAGACCCCTTCAGACGGATCCGGGCTCCTACGAGCAGTACTTC. Based on the CDR3 plus reference TRBV28 and TRBJ2-7, the full variable domain is DVKVTQSSRYLVKRTGEKVFLECVQDMDHENMFWYRQDPGLGLRLIYFSYDVKMKEKGDIPEGYSVSREKKERFSLILESASTNQTSMYLCASRPLQTDPGSYEQYFGPGTRLTVT.